Listed below are T cell receptor beta chains from one sample, sequenced in a study of blood T cell repertoires in COVID-19. Sequenced by immunoSEQ multiplex PCR; TCRdb stores in-frame clones only, minus some. In the table there are about 320,000 clones, over 90% of which are singletons. Sequencing was done on a sample of PBMCs or T cells enriched from blood (not recorded which). The receptors here all came from a woman in her twenties or thirties who had been exposed to COVID-19. The CDR3 runs from the conserved cysteine through the conserved F or W. The order of the fields is D gene, clone size, J gene, V gene, CDR3 DNA, CDR3 protein. A D gene is named only where the DNA matches it firmly. Clone size appears in some rows only: once, few, many, or a class for an expanded clone.

NA | NA | TRBJ2-6 | TRBV19 | TGTGCCAGCCAGGGAAGAGCTGGGGCCAACGTCCTGACTTTC | CASQGRAGANVLTF
TRBD2 | NA | TRBJ2-1 | TRBV19 | TGTGCCAGTAGTATAGGAGGACTAGCGTACAATGAGCAGTTCTTC | CASSIGGLAYNEQFF
NA | NA | TRBJ2-3 | TRBV7-8 | TGTGCCAGCAGTCTACTCGACACAGATACGCAGTATTTT | CASSLLDTDTQYF
NA | NA | TRBJ1-1 | TRBV6-5 | TGTGCCAGCAGTTACTCTTACGACACCAAAGCTTTCTTT | CASSYSYDTKAFF
TRBD1 | NA | TRBJ1-6 | TRBV5-1 | TGCGCCAGCAGCTTGGGACAGGGAAAGAATTCACCCCTCCACTTT | CASSLGQGKNSPLHF
NA | once | TRBJ1-4 | TRBV4-1 | TGCGCCAGCAGCCAAGTGACCGCGGCTAATGAAAAACTGTTTTTT | CASSQVTAANEKLFF
NA | NA | TRBJ1-2 | TRBV3-1/TRBV3-2 | TGTGCCAGCAGCTTAACTCAGGGGAATAGAGGCTACACCTTC | CASSLTQGNRGYTF
NA | once | TRBJ2-5 | TRBV19 | TGTGCCAGTAGTATTTCTACCGTTGGAGAGACCCAGTACTTC | CASSISTVGETQYF
NA | NA | TRBJ1-6 | TRBV20-1 | TGCAGTGCGGGACTAAATTCACCCCTCCACTTT | CSAGLNSPLHF
NA | NA | TRBJ1-2 | TRBV7-2 | TGTGCCAGCAGCTATCACTCGGTCTTTTATGGCTACACCTTC | CASSYHSVFYGYTF
NA | NA | TRBJ1-2 | TRBV6-4 | TGTGCCAGCAGTCCCGCGCAGGTCGGATATGGCTACACCTTC | CASSPAQVGYGYTF
NA | once | TRBJ2-7 | TRBV7-8 | TGTGCCAGCAGCAAAGGAGCACTCCGCTACTACGAGCAGTACTTC | CASSKGALRYYEQYF
TRBD2 | NA | TRBJ2-1 | TRBV19 | TGTGCCAGTACTAGAACTAGCGGGGGTTCCAATGAGCAGTTCTTC | CASTRTSGGSNEQFF
TRBD2 | NA | TRBJ2-5 | TRBV29-1 | TGCAGCGTTGTCCCACCTAGCGGTGAGACCCAGTACTTC | CSVVPPSGETQYF
NA | few | TRBJ2-7 | TRBV24-1 | TGTGCCATCCTTCTTTCCAGGGTAACCTACGAGCAGTACTTC | CAILLSRVTYEQYF
NA | NA | TRBJ1-1 | TRBV20-1 | TGCAGAGCGGCCGTGAACACTGAAGCTTTCTTT | CRAAVNTEAFF
TRBD1 | once | TRBJ2-7 | TRBV4-3 | TGCGCCAGCAGCCAAGGCACCGGGACAGGGGCCCACGAGCAGTACTTC | CASSQGTGTGAHEQYF
NA | NA | TRBJ1-3 | TRBV9 | TGTGCCAGCAGCGTCGAGGTTGGAGGAAACACCATATATTTT | CASSVEVGGNTIYF
TRBD1 | NA | TRBJ2-7 | TRBV27 | TGTGCCAGCCGCAGGGACAGCCGTCCACAAAGCTCCTACGAGCAGTACTTC | CASRRDSRPQSSYEQYF
NA | NA | TRBJ1-1 | TRBV19 | TGTGCCAGTAGTCCTCTCAGGGGATACACTGAAGCTTTCTTT | CASSPLRGYTEAFF
NA | many | TRBJ2-3 | TRBV6-2/TRBV6-3 | TGTGCCAGCAGTTACCCGGGACACCTAGATACGCAGTATTTT | CASSYPGHLDTQYF
TRBD2 | once | TRBJ2-7 | TRBV4-2 | TGTGCCAGCAGCCAACTAGCGGGGGGGAGCTCCTACGAGCAGTACTTC | CASSQLAGGSSYEQYF
NA | NA | TRBJ1-3 | TRBV15 | TGTGCCACCAGCAGAGGTAACAGGGCCTCTGGAAACACCATATATTTT | CATSRGNRASGNTIYF
TRBD1 | NA | TRBJ1-5 | TRBV4-1 | TGCGCCAGCAGCCAGGCCGGGACAGGGGTTCCACAGCCCCAGCATTTT | CASSQAGTGVPQPQHF
NA | once | TRBJ1-4 | TRBV18 | TGTGCCAGCTCACCACGGGACTCAATTGAAAAACTGTTTTTT | CASSPRDSIEKLFF
NA | NA | TRBJ1-6 | TRBV3-1/TRBV3-2 | TGTGCCAGCAGCTACAAGGCGGGCAGACGCACAACCCTCCACTTT | CASSYKAGRRTTLHF
TRBD1 | NA | TRBJ1-2 | TRBV7-9 | TGTGCCAGCAGCTTCGGGACAGTCCGTAACTATGGCTACACCTTC | CASSFGTVRNYGYTF